This T cell receptor beta chain originates from a study of beta chain features in type 1 diabetes. V lost 0 bases to trimming and J lost 11 bases, with 15 bases between them. Germline-derived CDR1 and CDR2 are SGHTA and FQGNSA. The CDR3 is made up of 14 amino acids. Study-wide points: A greater similarity of naive, central memory and Treg TCRB repertoires was seen among patients than among healthy donors.

The whole isolated RNA underwent reverse transcription, so sequencing captured expressed TCRB transcripts. The protocol was immunoSEQ multiplex PCR, while the TCRdb copy is restricted to in-frame clones and leaves out a portion. The table lists hundreds of thousands of clones, around a sixth of them singletons. Remarks on this clone: Its antigen is not identified.

The rearrangement joins TRBV7-2 to TRBJ2-3; D is possibly TRBD2 (5 bases). Sequenced: naive CD4+ T cells from blood. The clonotype was recovered from a man aged 18 to 30 in good health. The CDR3 nucleotides read TGTGCCAGCAGCTTAGCGTTACTCTACCGGGAGCAGTATTTT. It encodes CASSLALLYREQYF.